Listed here are 32 T cell receptor beta chains from one sample, sequenced in a study of T cell repertoires in cytomegalovirus infection. In TCRdb, the reads were re-called with MiXCR into one record per CDR3 protein. Among hundreds of thousands of distinct CDR3 sequences listed, approximately 33% were seen once. Antigen specificity for these receptors is unknown. Sequencing used cultured PBMCs, obtained from culture after CMV antigen stimulation. The receptors were sampled from a human donor in good health (CMV status not recorded). Some clones in this sample may be carry-over from other donors' samples.

This clonotype occurred many times. The V gene is TRBV7-9, the J gene TRBJ2-7; 8 bases fit TRBD2. This CDR3 has 14 amino acids. Germline V gene sequence: CDR1 SEHNR, CDR2 FQNEAQ (reference sequence). V gave up 8 bases and J gave up 3 bases; unmatched junction bases: 9. In DNA form, the CDR3 reads TGTGCCAGCGGGGAGGCTAGCGGGCTCTACGAGCAGTACTTC. Protein product: CASGEASGLYEQYF.

This clonotype showed up just once. V is TRBV18 and J is TRBJ1-2, with 12 positions matching TRBD1. This CDR3 is built from 15 residues. In germline, CDR1 is KGHSH, CDR2 LQKENI. Trimming removed 3 bases from V and 3 bases from J; junction bases left unmatched: 2. For the CDR3, the DNA is TGTGCCAGCTCACCGGGGACAGGGGGCGACTATGGCTACACCTTC. Protein: CASSPGTGGDYGYTF.

This chain connects TRBV6-2 or TRBV6-3 to TRBJ2-1, with D uncertain. The CDR3 is 12 residues long. Germline CDR1 and CDR2: MNHEY and SVGEGT. V was clipped by 2 bases and J by 9 bases, with 8 bases between them. CDR3 amino acids: CASSYGPGEQFF. The CDR3 nucleotides read TGTGCCAGCAGTTACGGCCCGGGTGAGCAGTTCTTC.

This clonotype was observed a few times. CDR3 region: CASSQHDPDTQYF. CDR3 nucleotide sequence: TGCGCCAGCAGCCAACATGACCCAGATACGCAGTATTTT. The J gene is TRBJ2-3, the V gene TRBV4-1, with unresolved D. The V gene's germline CDR1 is MGHRA and CDR2 YSYEKL. The length of the CDR3 is 13 residues. Trimming removed 2 bases from V and 4 bases from J, with 7 bases in between.

The V and J genes are TRBV19 and TRBJ1-2; no reliable D call. The CDR3 is 13 residues long. CDR1 is LNHDA and CDR2 is SQIVND in the germline V gene (reference sequence). Trimming took off 6 bases at V and 1 base at J, with 9 bases between the two ends. The CDR3 coding sequence is TGTGCCAGTAGCACACAGAGTAACTATGGCTACACCTTC. Protein sequence: CASSTQSNYGYTF. The whole variable domain, remainder taken from reference TRBV19 and TRBJ1-2, is DGGITQSPKYLFRKEGQNVTLSCEQNLNHDAMYWYRQDPGQGLRLIYYSQIVNDFQKGDIAEGYSVSREKKESFPLTVTSAQKNPTAFYLCASSTQSNYGYTFGSGTRLTVV.

The rearrangement links TRBV6-1 to TRBJ2-5; 8 bases are shared with TRBD2. Germline CDR1 and CDR2: MNHNS and SASEGT. Trimming cost V 3 bases and J 7 bases; bases outside gene matches: 7. This CDR3 is built from 14 residues. In DNA, the CDR3 is TGTGCCAGCAGTGAGGCGGGGGGCCGGGGGACCCAGTACTTC. This codes for CASSEAGGRGTQYF.

The chain is built from TRBV7-8 and TRBJ2-7, with 8 bases fitting TRBD2. The CDR3 has 14 residues. Germline CDR1 reads SGHVS; CDR2 reads FQNEAQ. V was pared by 3 bases and J by 5 bases, with 6 bases of the junction left unmatched. This chain's CDR3 is CASSLRGVLDEQYF. The CDR3 nucleotides are TGTGCCAGCAGCTTGCGGGGGGTTTTGGACGAGCAGTACTTC.

This clonotype was counted a few times. The J gene is TRBJ2-1, the V gene TRBV5-1; D assignment may be TRBD1 or TRBD2 (5 bases each). Germline assignment: CDR1 SGHRS and CDR2 YFSETQ. The CDR3 consists of 14 residues. V was pared by 0 bases and J by 6 bases, with 10 bases between. The CDR3 protein is CASSLVAGTNEQFF. CDR3 nucleotide sequence: TGCGCCAGCAGCTTGGTAGCAGGGACCAATGAGCAGTTCTTC.

The CDR3, as DNA: TGTGCCAGCAGACCGAGACAGGGAGGTAACAATGAGCAGTTCTTC. The encoded protein is CASRPRQGGNNEQFF. The J gene is TRBJ2-1, the V gene TRBV5-4; D perhaps matches TRBD1 (7 bases). The CDR3 sequence is 15 residues long. The V end lost 5 bases, the J end lost 5 bases, and 17 bases lay between the germline ends. In germline, CDR1 is SGHNT, CDR2 YYREEE (reference sequence).

This clonotype was counted a few times. The chain recombines TRBV11-2 with TRBJ1-1, with D possibly TRBD1 on 5 matching bases. The ends were cut back, 5 bases at V and 5 bases at J, with 15 bases in the middle. The CDR3 has 14 residues. Germline assignment: CDR1 SGHAT and CDR2 FQNNGV. The CDR3 bases are TGTGCCAGCAGCCACGAGAAGGGGCCGACTGAAGCTTTCTTT. Amino acid sequence: CASSHEKGPTEAFF.

The chain recombines TRBV6-5 with TRBJ1-1; perhaps TRBD1 as D (6 bases). Trimming stripped 5 bases from V and 3 bases from J, with 13 bases between. The CDR3 has 14 residues. Germline CDR1 and CDR2: MNHEY and SVGAGI. Here the CDR3 DNA reads TGTGCCAGCAGTGCCAGGGGCTGGGACACTGAAGCTTTCTTT. This translates into CASSARGWDTEAFF.

This clonotype was counted between two and nine times. The chain links TRBV9 to TRBJ1-6; D unresolved. Germline V lookup: CDR1 SGDLS, CDR2 YYNGEE. V was pared by 4 bases and J by 6 bases, with 11 bases between. There are 14 residues in the CDR3. The CDR3 is CASSPTGTNSPLHF. DNA of the CDR3: TGTGCCAGCAGCCCGACGGGTACTAATTCACCCCTCCACTTT.

There are a few counts of this clonotype. Written as DNA, the CDR3 is TGTGCCATCAGTGACGGGGCTAGCACAGATACGCAGTATTTT. This gives the protein CAISDGASTDTQYF. The chain links TRBV10-3 to TRBJ2-3; D tentatively reads TRBD1 or TRBD2 (5 bases each). The CDR3 loop spans 14 amino acids. V lost 3 bases, J lost 0 bases, and 7 bases lay in between. Germline CDR1 reads ENHRY; CDR2 reads SYGVKD.

This clonotype showed up just once. This rearrangement joins TRBV19 to TRBJ1-5; D perhaps matches TRBD1 (6 bases). V dropped 6 bases and J dropped 6 bases, with 21 bases sitting between them. CDR3 length: 16 residues. Germline CDR1 and CDR2: LNHDA and SQIVND (reference sequence). CDR3 in amino acids: CASSQTKLGARQPQHF. Here the CDR3 DNA reads TGTGCCAGTAGCCAAACGAAGCTGGGGGCCCGTCAGCCCCAGCATTTT.

The gene calls are TRBV20-1 and TRBJ2-1; D is possibly TRBD2 (5 bases). Trimming left V 6 bases short and J 7 bases short, with 13 bases between. CDR3 length: 12 residues. Germline V CDR1 and CDR2: DFQATT, SNEGSKA (reference sequence). CDR3 sequence: CSAHPPGNEQFF. The CDR3 coding sequence is TGCAGTGCCCACCCGCCGGGAAATGAGCAGTTCTTC.

The chain is built from TRBV20-1 and TRBJ2-4; 10 bases agree with TRBD2. Germline CDR1 is DFQATT and CDR2 is SNEGSKA (reference sequence). V trimming: 6 bases; J trimming: 4 bases; junction bases outside the gene matches: 6. CDR3 size: 14 residues. The CDR3 protein is CSAGRAGGKNIQYF. The CDR3 DNA reads TGCAGTGCGGGCAGAGCGGGAGGGAAAAACATTCAGTACTTC.

This clonotype was found a few times. The chain carries TRBV7-8 and TRBJ2-7; D remains ambiguous. Germline V gene sequence: CDR1 SGHVS, CDR2 FQNEAQ. V shed 4 bases and J shed 2 bases, with 18 bases lying between them. This CDR3 has 16 residues. The CDR3 coding sequence is TGTGCCAGCAGCTCTAATCAGATGGTAATGGCCTACGAGCAGTACTTC. The encoded protein is CASSSNQMVMAYEQYF.

This clonotype was recorded many times. The rearrangement joins TRBV7-6 to TRBJ1-3; D may be TRBD1 (5 bases). The CDR3 is 16 amino acids. Trimming stripped 0 bases from V and 1 base from J, with 10 bases between. The V gene's germline CDR1 is SGHVS and CDR2 FNYEAQ. DNA for the CDR3: TGTGCCAGCAGCTTAGCTTCGGGGGAATCTGGAAACACCATATATTTT. Translated, it gives CASSLASGESGNTIYF.

This clonotype was observed a handful of times. The chain's CDR3 is CASSLGGWREQYF. The CDR3 DNA reads TGTGCCAGCAGCTTAGGTGGCTGGAGGGAGCAGTACTTC. The V gene is TRBV7-6, the J gene TRBJ2-7; D may be TRBD2 (5 bases). The CDR3 is 13 residues long. Germline V gene lookup returns CDR1 SGHVS and CDR2 FNYEAQ. Trimming left V 1 base short and J 7 bases short, with 11 bases between.

The chain recombines TRBV20-1 with TRBJ1-5; D uncertain. The CDR3 runs to 12 residues. Germline V gene sequence: CDR1 DFQATT, CDR2 SNEGSKA (reference sequence). Trimming left V 2 bases short and J 1 base short, with 3 bases between. CDR3 nucleotides: TGCAGTGCTAGACACAGCAATCAGCCCCAGCATTTT. Amino acids: CSARHSNQPQHF.

The table lists this clonotype with a few counts. The chain joins TRBV11-3 to TRBJ2-1, with 8 positions matching TRBD1. The germline CDR1 and CDR2 sequences are SGHNT and YENEEA. With V trimmed by 5 bases and J by 4 bases, 10 bases remained unmatched. This CDR3 contains 16 residues. The CDR3 nucleotides are TGTGCCAGCAGCCTGACCGTGGGACAGGCATACAATGAGCAGTTCTTC. It is translated as CASSLTVGQAYNEQFF.

J is TRBJ2-1 and V is TRBV28, with 12 bases identical to TRBD1. Looked up from germline, CDR1 is MDHEN and CDR2 is SYDVKM. With V trimmed by 6 bases and J by 6 bases, 15 bases remained unmatched. The CDR3 runs to 18 residues. This CDR3 is CASSSFFRGQGAGNEQFF. The CDR3, as DNA: TGTGCCAGCAGCTCCTTCTTTCGGGGACAGGGGGCAGGCAATGAGCAGTTCTTC.

The J gene is TRBJ1-1, the V gene TRBV19; tentatively, D is TRBD1 (5 bases). CDR3 length equals 15 residues. The germline CDR1 and CDR2 sequences are LNHDA and SQIVND (reference sequence). Trimming pared 5 bases from V and 6 bases from J, leaving 19 bases between. The CDR3 here is CASSLSKGRSAEAFF. The DNA for the CDR3 is TGTGCCAGTAGTCTATCTAAGGGGAGGTCCGCTGAAGCTTTCTTT.

The rearrangement links TRBV28 to TRBJ2-7; D remains ambiguous. The CDR3 has 13 amino acids. With 5 bases removed from V and 5 bases from J, the gap between germline ends came to 13 bases. The germline CDR1 and CDR2 sequences are MDHEN and SYDVKM. In DNA, the CDR3 is TGTGCCAGCAGTCCCGATGTCGGCGACGAGCAGTACTTC. This encodes CASSPDVGDEQYF.

The rearrangement uses TRBV7-6 and TRBJ2-7, with a possible D match to TRBD1 (6 bases). Per germline, CDR1 SGHVS and CDR2 FNYEAQ. Trimming shortened V by 5 bases and J by 1 base, and 12 bases separated the two germline ends. This CDR3 is built from 14 residues. The CDR3 sequence: CASSPSGESYEQYF. Here the CDR3 DNA reads TGTGCCAGCAGCCCCTCAGGGGAATCCTACGAGCAGTACTTC.

V and J are TRBV7-2 and TRBJ2-1, with D perhaps matching TRBD2 (6 bases). The CDR3 is 12 amino acids. V was shortened by 3 bases and J by 9 bases, with 9 bases between the two germline ends. Germline V gene data show CDR1 as SGHTA and CDR2 as FQGNSA. Written as DNA, the CDR3 is TGTGCCAGCAGCTTTGCCGGGAGTGAGCAGTTCTTC. Protein: CASSFAGSEQFF.

This clonotype was counted at least ten times. V usage is TRBV9 and J usage is TRBJ2-2; D unresolved. V gave up 2 bases and J gave up 5 bases, with 4 bases separating them. The CDR3 is 12 residues long. Germline V gene data show CDR1 as SGDLS and CDR2 as YYNGEE. In DNA form, the CDR3 reads TGTGCCAGCAGCGTCGGAACCGGGGAGCTGTTTTTT. The encoded protein is CASSVGTGELFF.

The V call is TRBV10-3, the J call TRBJ2-3; D gene unclear. V gave up 0 bases and J gave up 3 bases, with 7 bases separating them. Germline CDR1 reads ENHRY; CDR2 reads SYGVKD. The CDR3 runs to 14 residues. In DNA, the CDR3 is TGTGCCATCAGTGAGTCTTCCCGGACAGATACGCAGTATTTT. Its translation: CAISESSRTDTQYF.

This clonotype was picked up a small number of times. The chain joins TRBV20-1 to TRBJ2-3, with TRBD2 as a possible D gene (6 bases). The V gene lost 8 bases and the J gene lost 5 bases, with 11 bases spanning the gap. CDR1 and CDR2 from the germline V gene are DFQATT and SNEGSKA (reference sequence). The CDR3 is made up of 11 amino acids. The CDR3 bases are TGCAGTTGGGGGGAGTTAGATACGCAGTATTTT. Its protein is CSWGELDTQYF.

J is TRBJ2-7 and V is TRBV20-1, with TRBD2 matching over 9 bases. Germline CDR1 and CDR2: DFQATT and SNEGSKA (reference sequence). CDR3 length equals 15 residues. The junction had 4 bases not matched to a gene; V was cut back by 0 bases and J by 1 base. The CDR3 bases are TGCAGTGCTAGAGAAACGACTAGCGGATCCTACGAGCAGTACTTC. Its translation is CSARETTSGSYEQYF.

This clonotype has only a few counts. The chain couples TRBV6-1 to TRBJ1-5; 11 positions agree with TRBD1. The CDR3 length is 18 residues. CDR1 MNHNS and CDR2 SASEGT come from the germline V gene. Trimming removed 11 bases from V and 0 bases from J; junction bases left unmatched: 15. CDR3 nucleotides: TGTGCCTCGACTCCCGGGACAGGGGGAACTTATAGCAATCAGCCCCAGCATTTT. Amino acid sequence: CASTPGTGGTYSNQPQHF.

This clonotype was detected many times. The rearrangement links TRBV7-8 to TRBJ2-1; tentatively, D is TRBD2 (6 bases). V was clipped by 5 bases and J by 4 bases, with 15 bases between them. Germline assignment: CDR1 SGHVS and CDR2 FQNEAQ. The CDR3 has 15 amino acids. CDR3 amino acids: CASSPGRETYNEQFF. The CDR3 bases are TGTGCCAGCAGCCCCGGTCGGGAGACTTACAATGAGCAGTTCTTC. Together with reference TRBV7-8 and TRBJ2-1, the CDR3 gives the full variable domain: GAGVSQSPRYKVAKRGQDVALRCDPISGHVSLFWYQQALGQGPEFLTYFQNEAQLDKSGLPSDRFFAERPEGSVSTLKIQRTQQEDSAVYLCASSPGRETYNEQFFGPGTRLTVL.